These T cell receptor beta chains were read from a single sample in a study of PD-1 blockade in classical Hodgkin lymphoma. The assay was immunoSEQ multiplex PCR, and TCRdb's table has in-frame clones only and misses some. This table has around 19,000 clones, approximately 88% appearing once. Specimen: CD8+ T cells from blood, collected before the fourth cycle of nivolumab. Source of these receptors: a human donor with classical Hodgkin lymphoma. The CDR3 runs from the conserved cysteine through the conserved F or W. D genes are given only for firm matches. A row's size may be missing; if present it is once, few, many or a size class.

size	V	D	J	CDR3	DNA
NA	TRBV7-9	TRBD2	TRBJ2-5	CASSGVSGATGQYF	TGTGCCAGCAGCGGCGTTAGCGGGGCTACGGGGCAGTACTTC
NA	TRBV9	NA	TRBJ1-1	CASSGEPPDRVGTEAFF	TGTGCCAGCAGCGGAGAGCCCCCAGACCGAGTTGGAACTGAAGCTTTCTTT
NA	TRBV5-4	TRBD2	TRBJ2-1	CASRRTSGEQFF	TGTGCCAGCAGACGAACTAGCGGGGAGCAGTTCTTC
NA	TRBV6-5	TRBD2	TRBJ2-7	CASSYYSGGSYEQYF	TGTGCCAGCAGTTACTATAGCGGGGGGTCGTACGAGCAGTACTTC
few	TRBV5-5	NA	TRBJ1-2	CASSPDSGGYGYTF	TGTGCCAGCAGCCCGGACAGCGGGGGCTATGGCTACACCTTC
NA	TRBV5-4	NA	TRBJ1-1	CASTLSMNTEAFF	TGTGCCAGCACCCTGAGTATGAACACTGAAGCTTTCTTT
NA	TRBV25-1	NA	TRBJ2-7	CASSDFYNSYEQYF	TGTGCCAGCAGTGATTTTTACAACTCCTACGAGCAGTACTTC
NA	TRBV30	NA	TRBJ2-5	CAWRSIGGETQYF	TGTGCCTGGAGGTCCATAGGGGGGGAGACCCAGTACTTC
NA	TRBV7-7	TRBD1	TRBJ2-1	CASSLTGGVGSNEQFF	TGTGCCAGCAGCCTCACAGGGGGCGTGGGTTCCAATGAGCAGTTCTTC
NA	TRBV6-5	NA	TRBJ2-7	CASSYSTTGKTYEQYF	TGTGCCAGCAGTTACTCCACCACAGGGAAGACTTACGAGCAGTACTTC
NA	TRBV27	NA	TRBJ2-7	CASSPLLGSGSEQYF	TGTGCCAGCAGTCCCCTTTTAGGGTCGGGCTCCGAGCAGTACTTC
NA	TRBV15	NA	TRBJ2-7	CATGGVSYEQYF	TGTGCCACCGGAGGGGTGTCCTACGAGCAGTACTTC
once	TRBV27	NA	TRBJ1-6	CASSEAGLRSSYNSPLHF	TGTGCCAGCAGCGAGGCAGGTCTTCGGAGCTCCTATAATTCACCCCTCCACTTT
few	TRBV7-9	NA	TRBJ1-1	CASSFLTQAFF	TGTGCCAGCAGCTTTTTGACACAAGCTTTCTTT
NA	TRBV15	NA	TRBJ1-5	CATSRDPMESNQPQHF	TGTGCCACCAGCAGAGATCCCATGGAAAGCAATCAGCCCCAGCATTTT
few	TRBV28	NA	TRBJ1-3	CASSLAGAGNTIYF	TGTGCCAGCAGTTTGGCAGGGGCTGGAAACACCATATATTTT
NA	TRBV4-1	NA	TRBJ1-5	CASSLTGDSNQPQHF	TGCGCCAGCAGCCTTACGGGGGATAGCAATCAGCCCCAGCATTTT
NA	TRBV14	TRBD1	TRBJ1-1	CASSPHRGGNTEAFF	TGTGCCAGCAGCCCCCACAGGGGCGGGAACACTGAAGCTTTCTTT
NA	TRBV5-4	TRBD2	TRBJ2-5	CASSLADGTRVETQYF	TGTGCCAGCAGCTTGGCCGACGGGACTAGGGTAGAGACCCAGTACTTC
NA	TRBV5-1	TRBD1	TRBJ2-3	CASSSWAHTGASTDTQYF	TGCGCCAGCAGCTCGTGGGCCCATACAGGGGCAAGCACAGATACGCAGTATTTT
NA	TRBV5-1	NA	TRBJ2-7	CASRGDKRYEQYF	TGCGCCAGCAGAGGAGATAAGCGCTACGAGCAGTACTTC
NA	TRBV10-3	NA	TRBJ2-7	CAIRPDRSEIHQLQYF	TGTGCCATCAGACCCGACCGGAGCGAAATCCATCAACTGCAGTACTTC
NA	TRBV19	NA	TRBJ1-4	CASSIVAENNEKLFF	TGTGCCAGTAGTATAGTGGCTGAGAATAATGAAAAACTGTTTTTT
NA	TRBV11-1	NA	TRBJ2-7	CASRKGRGRTYEQYF	TGTGCCAGCAGAAAAGGGAGGGGGCGAACCTACGAGCAGTACTTC
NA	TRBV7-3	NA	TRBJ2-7	CASSTTSSYEQYF	TGTGCCAGCAGCACGACAAGCTCCTACGAGCAGTACTTC
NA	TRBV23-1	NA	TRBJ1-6	CASDSPCIVQKENNNSPLHF	TGCGCCAGCGACTCCCCATGCATAGTCCAAAAGGAAAATAATAATTCACCCCTCCACTTT
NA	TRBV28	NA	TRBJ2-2	CASTGGGTGELFF	TGTGCCAGCACCGGGGGAGGCACCGGGGAGCTGTTTTTT
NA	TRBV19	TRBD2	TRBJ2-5	CASSSQTSGGIQETQYF	TGTGCCAGTAGTTCTCAGACTAGCGGGGGAATTCAAGAGACCCAGTACTTC
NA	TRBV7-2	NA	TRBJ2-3	CASSLVPATDTQYF	TGTGCCAGCAGCTTAGTACCTGCTACAGATACGCAGTATTTT
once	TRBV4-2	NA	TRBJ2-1	CASSQDPGLQAFSYNEQFF	TGTGCCAGCAGCCAAGATCCTGGACTACAAGCTTTCTCCTACAATGAGCAGTTCTTC
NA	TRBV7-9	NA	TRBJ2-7	CASSSPGSFEQYF	TGTGCCAGCAGCTCCCCTGGGTCGTTCGAGCAGTACTTC
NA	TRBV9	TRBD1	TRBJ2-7	CASSAQDRGFDEQYF	TGTGCCAGCAGCGCACAGGACAGGGGATTCGATGAGCAGTACTTC
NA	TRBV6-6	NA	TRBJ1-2	CATIPGPNIGGYTF	TGTGCCACTATTCCGGGCCCCAATATAGGCGGCTACACCTTC
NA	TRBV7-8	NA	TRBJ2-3	CASSPIRGSRTDTQYF	TGTGCCAGCAGTCCCATCCGGGGGAGCCGCACAGATACGCAGTATTTT
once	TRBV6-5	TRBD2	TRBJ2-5	CASSYPGLVETQYF	TGTGCCAGCAGTTATCCGGGACTAGTGGAGACCCAGTACTTC
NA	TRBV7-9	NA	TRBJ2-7	CASTSPSGTAYEQYF	TGTGCCAGCACCAGCCCATCCGGGACGGCCTACGAGCAGTACTTC
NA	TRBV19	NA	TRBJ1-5	CASDEWTEKSNQPQHF	TGTGCCAGTGATGAGTGGACAGAGAAGAGCAATCAGCCCCAGCATTTT
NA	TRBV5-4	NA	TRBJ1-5	CASSLWGGQPQHF	TGTGCCAGCAGCTTGTGGGGGGGGCAGCCCCAGCATTTT
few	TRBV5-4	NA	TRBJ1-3	CASSLDNSGNTIYF	TGTGCCAGCAGCTTGGACAACTCTGGAAACACCATATATTTT
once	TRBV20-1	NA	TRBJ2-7	CSATLDEQYF	TGCAGTGCTACATTAGACGAGCAGTACTTC
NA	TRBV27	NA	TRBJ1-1	CASSTNTEAFF	TGTGCCAGCAGCACGAACACTGAAGCTTTCTTT
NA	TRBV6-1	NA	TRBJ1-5	CASSDLGSSNQPQHF	TGTGCCAGCAGTGATTTAGGGTCGAGCAATCAGCCCCAGCATTTT
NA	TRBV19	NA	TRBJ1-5	CASSSSEGPHWPQHF	TGTGCCAGTAGTTCCTCTGAAGGGCCCCATTGGCCCCAGCATTTT
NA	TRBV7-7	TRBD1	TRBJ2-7	CASSHITGDQQYF	TGTGCCAGCAGTCACATAACAGGGGATCAGCAGTACTTC
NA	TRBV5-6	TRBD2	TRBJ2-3	CASTHGGGGSTDTQYF	TGTGCCAGCACCCATGGGGGCGGGGGGTCGACAGATACGCAGTATTTT
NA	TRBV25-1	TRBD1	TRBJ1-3	CASSVRQGGGNTIYF	TGTGCCAGCAGCGTCCGACAGGGTGGGGGAAACACCATATATTTT
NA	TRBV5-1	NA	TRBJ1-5	CASSLEGVYNQPQHF	TGCGCCAGCAGCTTGGAGGGGGTTTACAATCAGCCCCAGCATTTT
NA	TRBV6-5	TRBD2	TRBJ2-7	CASSLSTSGGAYEQYF	TGTGCCAGCAGTTTATCGACTAGCGGGGGGGCCTACGAGCAGTACTTC
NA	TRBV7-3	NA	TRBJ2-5	CASSLTGLAETQYF	TGTGCCAGCAGCTTAACGGGACTGGCAGAGACCCAGTACTTC
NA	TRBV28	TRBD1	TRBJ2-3	CASRQTGWAGTDTQYF	TGTGCCAGCAGGCAGACAGGGTGGGCCGGCACAGATACGCAGTATTTT
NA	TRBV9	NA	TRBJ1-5	CASSSEDQPQHF	TGTGCCAGCAGCTCCGAAGATCAGCCCCAGCATTTT
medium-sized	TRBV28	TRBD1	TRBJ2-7	CASRLSLVPDRGSVYEQYF	TGTGCCAGCAGGCTCTCGTTGGTTCCCGACAGGGGGTCAGTGTACGAGCAGTACTTC
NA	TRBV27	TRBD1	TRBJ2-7	CASSLATTGVKHEQYF	TGTGCCAGCAGTTTAGCAACGACAGGGGTGAAGCACGAGCAGTACTTC
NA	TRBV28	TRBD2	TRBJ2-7	CASSVTGEVGTSGGEYEQYF	TGTGCCAGCAGTGTCACCGGAGAGGTTGGGACTAGCGGGGGGGAGTACGAGCAGTACTTC
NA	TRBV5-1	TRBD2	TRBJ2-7	CASSSSGRDYEQYF	TGCGCCAGCAGCTCTTCAGGGAGGGACTACGAGCAGTACTTC